This TCR beta chain was recorded in a study of identical twins. Points from the study as a whole: Invariant T cells like MAIT and iNKT could partly confound the zero-insertion analyses. Shared out-of-frame alpha sequences (those common to twins) showed excess low generation probability.

This clonotype has ten or more counts. No antigen is known for it. It was template switching that added a universal primer site, and there were unique molecular identifiers on the cDNA. Each CDR3 protein is one row after TCRdb ran MiXCR on the 5' RACE reads. The sample contains some 710,000 distinct CDR3 sequences, around 6% of which appear only once. Input material: naive T cells sorted from blood. This TCR came from a man aged 18 to 29 in good health.

The CDR3 here is CASGPTSGSWTDTQYF. The CDR3 DNA reads TGTGCCAGCGGGCCTACTAGCGGGAGCTGGACAGATACGCAGTATTTT. J is TRBJ2-3 and V is TRBV6-1, with TRBD2 matching 11 bases. The germline V gene has CDR1 MNHNS and CDR2 SASEGT. This CDR3 comprises 16 residues. V gave up 8 bases and J gave up 3 bases; unmatched junction bases: 10.